Sequencing of this TCR beta chain was carried out in a study of T cell responses to AZD1222 COVID-19 vaccine. The data were produced by immunoSEQ multiplex PCR, yet TCRdb's version contains in-frame clones alone and is incomplete. Of about 90,000 clones in the sample, 70% to 90% are singletons; the top ten hold approximately 8%. This CDR3 has 13 residues. CDR1 and CDR2 (germline): MNHEY, SVGAGI. V was clipped by 2 bases and J by 3 bases, with 7 bases between them. This specimen was peripheral blood, taken on day 0 of AZD1222 vaccination. This sequence was found in an adult in good health. The chain links TRBV6-5 to TRBJ1-1; D gene uncertain. The CDR3 region has the DNA TGTGCCAGCAGTTACGACGGGTACACTGAAGCTTTCTTT. Its translation: CASSYDGYTEAFF.